One sample yielded the 24 T cell receptor beta chains listed below, sequenced in a study of identical twins. MiXCR, applied by TCRdb to the 5' RACE reads, yields one record per CDR3 protein. The table shows some 730,000 distinct CDR3 sequences, with roughly 20% occurring only once. These data were also reused for a study on T cells expressing NK-cell markers.

Material: PBMCs. These receptors were taken from a woman between 18 and 30 years old in good health.

This clonotype was found many times. J is TRBJ2-3 and V is TRBV6-5, with 12 bases matching TRBD2. This CDR3 spans 18 amino acids. J was trimmed by 5 bases and V by 4 bases; bases with no gene match: 13. Looked up from germline, CDR1 is MNHEY and CDR2 is SVGAGI. This chain's CDR3 is CASSSAHRTSGAVDTQYF. As DNA, the CDR3 is TGTGCCAGCAGTTCCGCACACAGGACTAGCGGGGCGGTAGATACGCAGTATTTT.

This clonotype was detected only a few times. V and J are TRBV7-2 and TRBJ1-2, with D perhaps matching TRBD1 (6 bases). The V gene lost 3 bases and the J gene lost 4 bases, with 18 bases spanning the gap. CDR1 is SGHTA, CDR2 FQGNSA, per germline. This CDR3 has 16 residues. DNA for the CDR3: TGTGCCAGCAGCTTGCGAGGACAGCTAGATGGCTATGGCTACACCTTC. This sequence encodes CASSLRGQLDGYGYTF.

This clonotype has at least ten counts. The rearrangement links TRBV10-3 to TRBJ2-7, with 12 bases lining up with TRBD1. The CDR3 extends over 15 amino acids. Unmatched junction bases numbered 10, after V lost 11 bases and J lost 2 bases. Looked up from germline, CDR1 is ENHRY and CDR2 is SYGVKD. The CDR3 coding sequence is TGTGCCTCCGGGACAGGGGGCTTTGGGGCCTACGAGCAGTACTTC. Residues: CASGTGGFGAYEQYF.

This clonotype has a count of ten or more. This sequence joins TRBV7-3 and TRBJ1-1; no firm D call. The CDR3 sequence is 13 residues long. Per germline, CDR1 SGHTA and CDR2 FQGTGA. Trimming removed 5 bases from V and 1 base from J, with 8 bases in between. The CDR3 DNA follows: TGTGCCAGCAGCACGACACGGAACACTGAAGCTTTCTTT. Its translation is CASSTTRNTEAFF.

This clonotype came up a few times. The rearrangement joins TRBV5-1 to TRBJ2-1, with 7 bases that match TRBD2. The CDR3 consists of 16 residues. The V and J ends lost 0 bases and 4 bases, in that order; junction bases with no gene match: 7. Germline loops: CDR1 SGHRS, CDR2 YFSETQ. The chain's CDR3 is CASSLAGAGDYNEQFF. Here the CDR3 DNA reads TGCGCCAGCAGCTTGGCCGGGGCGGGGGATTACAATGAGCAGTTCTTC. The full variable domain, its missing parts supplied by reference TRBV5-1 and TRBJ2-1, is KAGVTQTPRYLIKTRGQQVTLSCSPISGHRSVSWYQQTPGQGLQFLFEYFSETQRNKGNFPGRFSGRQFSNSRSEMNVSTLELGDSALYLCASSLAGAGDYNEQFFGPGTRLTVL.

V gene TRBV15 combines with J gene TRBJ2-7, with a tentative D call TRBD2 (7 bases). Germline V gene sequence: CDR1 LNHNV, CDR2 YYDKDF (reference sequence). The CDR3 is 15 amino acids. The germline V and J ends were trimmed by 0 bases and 1 base, with 10 bases remaining between them. The CDR3 reads CATSRDRGGSYEQYF. Written as DNA, the CDR3 is TGTGCCACCAGCAGAGATAGGGGGGGATCCTACGAGCAGTACTTC. The full variable domain, completed using reference TRBV15 and TRBJ2-7, is DAMVIQNPRYQVTQFGKPVTLSCSQTLNHNVMYWYQQKSSQAPKLLFHYYDKDFNNEADTPDNFQSRRPNTSFCFLDIRSPGLGDTAMYLCATSRDRGGSYEQYFGPGTRLTVT.

The chain uses TRBV6-1 and TRBJ2-1; 14 bases are shared with TRBD2. Germline V gene sequence: CDR1 MNHNS, CDR2 SASEGT. V was pared by 8 bases and J by 6 bases, with 15 bases of the junction left unmatched. This CDR3 comprises 18 residues. The CDR3 sequence is CASCGGGTSGSVGNEQFF. DNA of the CDR3: TGTGCCAGCTGCGGAGGGGGGACTAGCGGGAGTGTGGGCAATGAGCAGTTCTTC.

This clonotype was observed at least ten times. This chain links TRBV20-1 with TRBJ1-4, with D perhaps matching TRBD1 (5 bases). The V gene's germline CDR1 is DFQATT and CDR2 SNEGSKA (reference sequence). The CDR3 has 13 residues. Trimming left V 5 bases short and J 8 bases short, with 15 bases between. DNA of the CDR3: TGCAGTGCTCGATGGCCGGGGGGAGAAAAACTGTTTTTT. Residues: CSARWPGGEKLFF.

The rearrangement uses TRBV20-1 and TRBJ2-1, with D possibly TRBD2 on 5 matching bases. Germline CDR1 and CDR2: DFQATT and SNEGSKA (reference sequence). This CDR3 spans 13 amino acids. The V end was cut by 2 bases, the J end by 6 bases, with 11 bases between. In nucleotides, the CDR3 is TGCAGTGCTAGACCGTTAGCGACCAATGAGCAGTTCTTC. Encoded protein: CSARPLATNEQFF.

This clonotype occurred a few times. The chain links TRBV5-1 to TRBJ1-1; no firm D call. This CDR3 comprises 14 residues. Trimming cost V 1 base and J 1 base, with 8 bases left between them. Per the germline V gene, CDR1 is SGHRS and CDR2 is YFSETQ. CDR3 coding DNA: TGCGCCAGCAGCTTGACAATTCCGAACACTGAAGCTTTCTTT. As protein: CASSLTIPNTEAFF.

The chain is built from TRBV14 and TRBJ2-7; 10 positions match TRBD2. The CDR3 runs 15 residues. Trimming at V came to 4 bases and at J to 5 bases, leaving 8 bases not matched to a gene. The V gene's germline CDR1 is SGHDN and CDR2 FVKESK. For the CDR3, the DNA is TGTGCCAGCAGCCCTCCAGCGGGGGGGACCCACGAGCAGTACTTC. Encoded protein: CASSPPAGGTHEQYF.

This clonotype showed up just a few times. The chain joins TRBV20-1 to TRBJ2-1; tentatively, D is TRBD1 (5 bases). This CDR3 is built from 15 residues. V was cut by 0 bases and J by 7 bases, with 16 bases left in between. The germline V gene encodes CDR1 DFQATT and CDR2 SNEGSKA (reference sequence). The CDR3 here is CSARDPRDLVNEQFF. The CDR3, as DNA: TGCAGTGCTAGAGATCCCAGGGATCTAGTGAATGAGCAGTTCTTC.

The rearrangement joins TRBV5-6 to TRBJ1-2; no clear D. In germline, CDR1 is SGHDT, CDR2 YYEEEE. This CDR3 has 14 amino acids. Between the trimmed V and J ends, which lost 2 bases and 4 bases, there was a span of 12 bases. In nucleotides, the CDR3 is TGTGCCAGCAGCTTAAGTAACAGCCTCTATGGCTACACCTTC. The encoded protein is CASSLSNSLYGYTF. Looking up the rest from reference TRBV5-6 and TRBJ1-2 gives the full variable domain: DAGVTQSPTHLIKTRGQQVTLRCSPKSGHDTVSWYQQALGQGPQFIFQYYEEEERQRGNFPDRFSGHQFPNYSSELNVNALLLGDSALYLCASSLSNSLYGYTFGSGTRLTVV.

This clonotype has just a few counts. The rearrangement uses TRBV5-1 and TRBJ2-5; a possible D gene is TRBD1 (6 bases). The CDR3 spans 13 residues. Germline V gene sequence: CDR1 SGHRS, CDR2 YFSETQ. The germline V and J ends were trimmed by 0 bases and 10 bases, with 13 bases remaining between them. As DNA, the CDR3 is TGCGCCAGCAGCTTGGAGGCAGGGGACAACCAGTACTTC. Residues: CASSLEAGDNQYF.

Concerning this clonotype itself: The conserved closing phenylalanine or tryptophan is absent in this CDR3, likely reflecting a read error. This chain joins TRBV20-1 and TRBJ1-5; D gene unclear. The CDR3 is 13 residues long. V was pared by 6 bases and J by 3 bases, with 12 bases between. Germline V CDR1 and CDR2: DFQATT, SNEGSKA (reference sequence). The DNA for the CDR3 is TGCAGTGCCACCAGAGGGTCCAATCAGCCCCAGCATATT. Its protein product is CSATRGSNQPQHI.

This clonotype was seen a handful of times. This chain's CDR3 is CASSLSGAREVFGNEQFF. The CDR3 nucleotides are TGTGCCAGCAGTTTATCGGGCGCCAGGGAGGTCTTCGGCAATGAGCAGTTCTTC. The chain links TRBV27 to TRBJ2-1, with D tentatively TRBD2 (6 bases). The V end was cut by 0 bases, the J end by 6 bases, with 21 bases between. The germline V gene encodes CDR1 MNHEY and CDR2 SMNVEV (reference sequence). The CDR3 consists of 18 residues.

V usage is TRBV7-9 and J usage is TRBJ2-1, with 11 bases matching TRBD2. After removal of 3 bases from V and 8 bases from J, the junction contained 6 bases not matched to a gene. Germline loops: CDR1 SEHNR, CDR2 FQNEAQ (reference sequence). This CDR3 comprises 15 residues. CDR3 nucleotide sequence: TGTGCCAGCAGCTTGGGTCTAGCGGGAGGCCATGAGCAGTTCTTC. It encodes CASSLGLAGGHEQFF.

This clonotype was seen only a few times. The chain couples TRBV20-1 to TRBJ2-3, with TRBD2 matching over 12 bases. Germline V gene data show CDR1 as DFQATT and CDR2 as SNEGSKA (reference sequence). This CDR3 spans 15 amino acids. The J segment lost 6 bases and the V segment lost 2 bases, leaving 6 bases of the junction unmatched. CDR3 amino acids: CSARSSGGVWDTQYF. CDR3 nucleotides: TGCAGTGCTAGATCTAGCGGGGGGGTGTGGGATACGCAGTATTTT.

This clonotype was counted many times. V gene TRBV7-6 combines with J gene TRBJ2-3, with TRBD1 identical over 11 bases. Unmatched junction bases numbered 12, after V lost 3 bases and J lost 7 bases. Germline V gene lookup returns CDR1 SGHVS and CDR2 FNYEAQ. The CDR3 is 17 amino acids. The CDR3 DNA follows: TGTGCCAGCAGCTTGGAGACCGGGACAGGGGGGTTTTATACGCAGTATTTT. Protein sequence: CASSLETGTGGFYTQYF.

This clonotype was seen ten or more times. The rearrangement links TRBV5-1 to TRBJ2-2; possibly TRBD1 for D (5 bases). The CDR3 spans 14 residues. V dropped 3 bases and J dropped 5 bases, with 11 bases sitting between them. Germline-derived CDR1 and CDR2 are SGHRS and YFSETQ. The CDR3 protein is CASSYLTDTGELFF. The CDR3 region has the DNA TGCGCCAGCAGCTACCTGACAGATACCGGGGAGCTGTTTTTT.

The table lists this clonotype with many counts. This chain links TRBV12-3 or TRBV12-4 with TRBJ2-4; the D gene is possibly TRBD2 (5 bases). The V gene lost 5 bases and the J gene lost 9 bases, with 14 bases spanning the gap. The CDR3 covers 13 residues. The CDR3 DNA follows: TGTGCCAGCAGTGTGGGTTCCGGAGGCATTCAGTACTTC. This gives the protein CASSVGSGGIQYF.

This rearrangement joins TRBV18 to TRBJ1-2, with D possibly matching TRBD1 (6 bases). Germline CDR1 is KGHSH and CDR2 is LQKENI. The CDR3 loop spans 12 amino acids. Trimming cost V 2 bases and J 6 bases, with 7 bases left between them. The CDR3 DNA reads TGTGCCAGCTCACCAAGGGGGGATGGCTACACCTTC. It yields the protein CASSPRGDGYTF.

This clonotype was detected only a few times. The chain couples TRBV5-1 to TRBJ2-1; 8 bases map to TRBD2. Germline CDR1 SGHRS, CDR2 YFSETQ. This CDR3 contains 15 residues. V shed 5 bases, J shed 9 bases, and the junction held 13 bases outside the gene matches. As DNA, the CDR3 is TGCGCCAGCAGGTTAAGCGGGAGCGGTCGGGTTGAGCAGTTCTTC. This codes for CASRLSGSGRVEQFF.

The V and J genes are TRBV20-1 and TRBJ2-3; TRBD2 matches at 8 bases. The CDR3 runs to 12 residues. Germline-derived CDR1 and CDR2 are DFQATT and SNEGSKA (reference sequence). CDR3 amino acids: CSIGGAADTQYF. CDR3 nucleotide sequence: TGCAGCATCGGGGGGGCCGCAGATACGCAGTATTTT.